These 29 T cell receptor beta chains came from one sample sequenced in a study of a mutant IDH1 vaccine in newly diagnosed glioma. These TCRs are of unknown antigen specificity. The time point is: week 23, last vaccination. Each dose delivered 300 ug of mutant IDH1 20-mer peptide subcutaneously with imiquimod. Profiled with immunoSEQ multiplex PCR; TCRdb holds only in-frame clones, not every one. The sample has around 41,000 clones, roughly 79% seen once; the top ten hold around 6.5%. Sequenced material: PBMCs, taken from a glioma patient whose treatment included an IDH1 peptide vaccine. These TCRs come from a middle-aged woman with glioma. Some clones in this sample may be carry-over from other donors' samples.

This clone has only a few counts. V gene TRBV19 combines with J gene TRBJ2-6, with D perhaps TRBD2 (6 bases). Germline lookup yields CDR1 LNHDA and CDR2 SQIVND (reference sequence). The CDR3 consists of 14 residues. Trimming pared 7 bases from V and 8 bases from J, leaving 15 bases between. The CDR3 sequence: CASTSRGSPNVLTF. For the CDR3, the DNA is TGTGCCAGTACCTCTCGGGGGTCCCCCAACGTCCTGACTTTC.

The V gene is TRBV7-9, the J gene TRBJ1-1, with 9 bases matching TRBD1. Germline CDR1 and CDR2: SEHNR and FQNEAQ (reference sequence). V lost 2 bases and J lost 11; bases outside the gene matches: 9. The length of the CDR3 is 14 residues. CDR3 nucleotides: TGTGCCAGCAGCTTAACCTCCGGGACAGGGAGGGCTTTCTTT. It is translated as CASSLTSGTGRAFF. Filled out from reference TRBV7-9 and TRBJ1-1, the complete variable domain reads DTGVSQNPRHKITKRGQNVTFRCDPISEHNRLYWYRQTLGQGPEFLTYFQNEAQLEKSRLLSDRFSAERPKGSFSTLEIQRTEQGDSAMYLCASSLTSGTGRAFFGQGTRLTVV.

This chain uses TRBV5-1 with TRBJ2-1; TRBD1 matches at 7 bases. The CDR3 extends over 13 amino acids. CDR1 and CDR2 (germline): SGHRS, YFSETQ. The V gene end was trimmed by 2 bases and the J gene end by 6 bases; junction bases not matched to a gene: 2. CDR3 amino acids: CASSLTGANEQFF. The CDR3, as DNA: TGCGCCAGCAGCTTAACAGGGGCCAATGAGCAGTTCTTC.

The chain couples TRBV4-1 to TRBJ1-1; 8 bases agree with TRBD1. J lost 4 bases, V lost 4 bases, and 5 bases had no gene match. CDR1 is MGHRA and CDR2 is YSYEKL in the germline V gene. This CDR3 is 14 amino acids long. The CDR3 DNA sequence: TGCGCCAGCAGCCCCTTCGACAGGGGCACTGAAGCTTTCTTT. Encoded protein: CASSPFDRGTEAFF.

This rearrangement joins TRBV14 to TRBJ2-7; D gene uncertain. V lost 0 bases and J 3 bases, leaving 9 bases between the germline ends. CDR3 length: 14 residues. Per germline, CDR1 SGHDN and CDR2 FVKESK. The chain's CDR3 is CASSQDTVYYEQYF. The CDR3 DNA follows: TGTGCCAGCAGCCAAGATACCGTCTACTACGAGCAGTACTTC.

The CDR3 nucleotides are TGTGCCTGGAGACTAGCGGGGGGTATAGATACGCAGTATTTT. Encoded protein: CAWRLAGGIDTQYF. The chain uses TRBV30 and TRBJ2-3; 12 bases fit TRBD2. Germline CDR1 is GTSNPN and CDR2 is SVGIG (reference sequence). The CDR3 length is 14 residues. With 3 bases clipped from V and 5 bases from J, the junction kept 3 bases outside the gene matches.

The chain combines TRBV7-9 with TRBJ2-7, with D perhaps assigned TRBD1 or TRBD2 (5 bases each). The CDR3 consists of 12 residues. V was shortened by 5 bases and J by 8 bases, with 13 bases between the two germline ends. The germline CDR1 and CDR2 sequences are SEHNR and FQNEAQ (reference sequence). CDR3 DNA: TGTGCCAGCAGCCCGGGACCGCTCAAGCAGTACTTC. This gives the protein CASSPGPLKQYF.

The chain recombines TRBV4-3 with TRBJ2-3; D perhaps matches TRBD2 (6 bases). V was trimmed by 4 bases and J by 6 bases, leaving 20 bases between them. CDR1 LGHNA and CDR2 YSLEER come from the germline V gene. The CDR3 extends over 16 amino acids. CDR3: CASSPNPSTAGDTQYF. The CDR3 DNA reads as TGCGCCAGCAGCCCTAACCCATCGACCGCGGGGGATACGCAGTATTTT.

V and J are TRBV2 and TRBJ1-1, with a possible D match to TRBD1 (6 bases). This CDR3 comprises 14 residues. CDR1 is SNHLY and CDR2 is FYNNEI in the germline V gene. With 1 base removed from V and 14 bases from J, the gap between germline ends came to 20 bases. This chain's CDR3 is CASSEGGAARQTFF. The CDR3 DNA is TGTGCCAGCAGTGAAGGGGGGGCGGCCCGTCAGACGTTCTTT.

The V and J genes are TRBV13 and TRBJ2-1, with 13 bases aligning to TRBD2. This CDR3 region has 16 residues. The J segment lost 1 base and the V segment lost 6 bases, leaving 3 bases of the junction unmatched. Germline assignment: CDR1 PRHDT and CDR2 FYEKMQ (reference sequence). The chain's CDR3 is CASRKTSGRSYNEQFF. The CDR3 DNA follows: TGTGCCAGCAGAAAGACTAGCGGGAGGTCCTACAATGAGCAGTTCTTC.

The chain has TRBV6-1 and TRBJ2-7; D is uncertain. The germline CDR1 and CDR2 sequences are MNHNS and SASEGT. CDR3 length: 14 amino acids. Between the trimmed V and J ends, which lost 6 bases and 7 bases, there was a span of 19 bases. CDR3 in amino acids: CASSIGPVLVEQYF. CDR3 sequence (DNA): TGTGCCAGCAGCATCGGACCGGTCTTGGTGGAGCAGTACTTC.

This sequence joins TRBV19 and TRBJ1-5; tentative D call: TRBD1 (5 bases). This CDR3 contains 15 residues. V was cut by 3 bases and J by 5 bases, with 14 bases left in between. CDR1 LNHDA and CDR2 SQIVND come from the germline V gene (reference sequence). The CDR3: CASSIRVSSDQPQHF. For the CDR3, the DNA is TGTGCCAGTAGTATCAGGGTTTCGTCGGATCAGCCCCAGCATTTT.

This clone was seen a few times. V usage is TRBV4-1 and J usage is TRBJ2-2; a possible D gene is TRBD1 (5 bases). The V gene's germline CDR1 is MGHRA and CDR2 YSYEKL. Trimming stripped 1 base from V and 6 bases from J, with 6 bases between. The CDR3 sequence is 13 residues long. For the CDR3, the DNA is TGCGCCAGCAGCCAAGTAGGGGCCGGGGAGCTGTTTTTT. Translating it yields CASSQVGAGELFF.

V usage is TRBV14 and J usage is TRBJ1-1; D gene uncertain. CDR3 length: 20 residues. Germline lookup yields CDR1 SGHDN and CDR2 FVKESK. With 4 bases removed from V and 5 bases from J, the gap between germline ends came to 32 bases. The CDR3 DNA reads TGTGCCAGCAGCCCGATTCGTGGTCAAGTGTTTTTGAGAGGAACGACTGAAGCTTTCTTT. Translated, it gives CASSPIRGQVFLRGTTEAFF.

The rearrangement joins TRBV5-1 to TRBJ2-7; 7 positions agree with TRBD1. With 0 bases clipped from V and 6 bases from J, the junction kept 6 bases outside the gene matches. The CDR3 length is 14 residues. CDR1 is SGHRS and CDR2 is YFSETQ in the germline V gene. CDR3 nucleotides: TGCGCCAGCAGCTTGGTACTAGGGGGCCGCGAGCAGTACTTC. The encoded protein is CASSLVLGGREQYF.

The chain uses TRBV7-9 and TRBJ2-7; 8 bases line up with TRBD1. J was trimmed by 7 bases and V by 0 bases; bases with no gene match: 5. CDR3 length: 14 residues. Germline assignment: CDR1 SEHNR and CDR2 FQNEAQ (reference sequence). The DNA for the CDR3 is TGTGCCAGCAGCTTAGCGCAGGGGGCGCGAGAGCAGTACTTC. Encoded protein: CASSLAQGAREQYF.

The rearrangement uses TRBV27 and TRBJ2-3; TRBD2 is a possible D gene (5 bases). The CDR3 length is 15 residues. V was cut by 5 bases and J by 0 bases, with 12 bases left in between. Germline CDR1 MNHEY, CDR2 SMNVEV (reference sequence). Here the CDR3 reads CASSLLSGSTDTQYF. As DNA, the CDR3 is TGTGCCAGCAGTCTTCTGTCGGGGAGCACAGATACGCAGTATTTT.

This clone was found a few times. For the CDR3, the DNA is TGTGCCAGCAGCCGACTTTCTAATGAAAAACTGTTTTTT. It encodes CASSRLSNEKLFF. The chain has TRBV14 and TRBJ1-4; no definite D call. CDR1 is SGHDN, CDR2 FVKESK, per germline. The CDR3 length is 13 residues. V lost 4 bases and J lost 3, with 6 bases in between. Using reference TRBV14 and TRBJ1-4 for the parts outside the CDR3, the full variable domain is EAGVTQFPSHSVIEKGQTVTLRCDPISGHDNLYWYRRVMGKEIKFLLHFVKESKQDESGMPNNRFLAERTGGTYSTLKVQPAELEDSGVYFCASSRLSNEKLFFGSGTQLSVL.

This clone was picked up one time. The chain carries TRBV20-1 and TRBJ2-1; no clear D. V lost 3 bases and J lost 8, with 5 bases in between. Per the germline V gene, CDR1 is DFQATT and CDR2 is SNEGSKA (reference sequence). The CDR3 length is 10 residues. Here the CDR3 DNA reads TGCAGTGCTAGGAAGGATGAGCAGTTCTTC. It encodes CSARKDEQFF.

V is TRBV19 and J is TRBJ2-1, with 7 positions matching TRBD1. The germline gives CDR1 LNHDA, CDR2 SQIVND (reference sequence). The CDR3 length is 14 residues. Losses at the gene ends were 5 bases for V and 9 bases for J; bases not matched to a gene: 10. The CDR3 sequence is CASSPLTGRAEQFF. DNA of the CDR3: TGTGCCAGTAGTCCCCTGACAGGGCGGGCTGAGCAGTTCTTC.

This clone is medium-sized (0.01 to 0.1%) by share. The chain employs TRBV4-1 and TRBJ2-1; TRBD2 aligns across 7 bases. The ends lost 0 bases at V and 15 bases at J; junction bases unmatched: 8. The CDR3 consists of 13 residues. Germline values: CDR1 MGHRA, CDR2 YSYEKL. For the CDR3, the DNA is TGCGCCAGCAGCCAAGATCGAGGGAGGGACCCGTTCTTC. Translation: CASSQDRGRDPFF.

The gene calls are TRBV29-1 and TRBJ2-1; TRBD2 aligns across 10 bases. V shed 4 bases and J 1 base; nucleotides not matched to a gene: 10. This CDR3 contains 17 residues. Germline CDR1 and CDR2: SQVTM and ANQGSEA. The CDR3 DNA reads TGCAGCGTTGCGGGGCTAGCGGGAGCAGCGTCCTACAATGAGCAGTTCTTC. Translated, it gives CSVAGLAGAASYNEQFF.

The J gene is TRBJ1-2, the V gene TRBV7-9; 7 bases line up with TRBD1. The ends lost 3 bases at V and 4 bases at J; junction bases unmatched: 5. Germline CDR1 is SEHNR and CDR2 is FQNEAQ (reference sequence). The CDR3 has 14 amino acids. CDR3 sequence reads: CASSFPTGTYGYTF. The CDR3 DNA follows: TGTGCCAGCAGCTTCCCGACAGGGACCTATGGCTACACCTTC.

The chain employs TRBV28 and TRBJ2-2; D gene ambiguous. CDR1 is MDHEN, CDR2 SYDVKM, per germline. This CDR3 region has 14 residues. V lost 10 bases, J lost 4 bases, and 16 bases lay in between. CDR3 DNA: TGTGCCACCACGATCAACCGCCCCACCGGGGAGCTGTTTTTT. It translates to CATTINRPTGELFF.

CDR3 in amino acids: CASSSTSGREGGADTQYF. Here the CDR3 DNA reads TGCGCCAGCAGCTCTACTAGCGGGAGGGAAGGAGGCGCAGATACGCAGTATTTT. The chain recombines TRBV5-1 with TRBJ2-3, with 13 bases that match TRBD2. CDR1 and CDR2 (germline): SGHRS, YFSETQ. The CDR3 runs to 18 residues. Losses at the gene ends were 3 bases for V and 4 bases for J; bases not matched to a gene: 11.

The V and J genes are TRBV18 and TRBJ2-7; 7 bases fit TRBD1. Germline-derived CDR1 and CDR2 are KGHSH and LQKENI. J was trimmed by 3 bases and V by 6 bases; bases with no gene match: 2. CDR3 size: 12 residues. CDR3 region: CASSRDSYEQYF. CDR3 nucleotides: TGTGCCAGCTCTCGGGACAGCTACGAGCAGTACTTC.

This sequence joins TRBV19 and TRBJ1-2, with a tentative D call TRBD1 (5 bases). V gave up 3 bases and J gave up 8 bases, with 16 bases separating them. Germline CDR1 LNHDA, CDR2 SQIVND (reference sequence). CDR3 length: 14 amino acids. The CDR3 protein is CASSIGRVAGGYTF. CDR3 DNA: TGTGCCAGTAGTATTGGCAGGGTGGCGGGCGGCTACACCTTC.

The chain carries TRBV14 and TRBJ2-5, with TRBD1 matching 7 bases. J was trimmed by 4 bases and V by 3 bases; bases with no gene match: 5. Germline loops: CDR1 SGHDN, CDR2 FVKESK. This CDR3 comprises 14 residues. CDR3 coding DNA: TGTGCCAGCAGCCACTTTGGACAGGTAGAGACCCAGTACTTC. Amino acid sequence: CASSHFGQVETQYF.

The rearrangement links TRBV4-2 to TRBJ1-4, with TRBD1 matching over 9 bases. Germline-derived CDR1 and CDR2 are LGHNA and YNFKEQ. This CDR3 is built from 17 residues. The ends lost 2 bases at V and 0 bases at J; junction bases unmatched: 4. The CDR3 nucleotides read TGTGCCAGCAGCCAAACAGGGGGCATCGCAACTAATGAAAAACTGTTTTTT. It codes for CASSQTGGIATNEKLFF.